What follows describes a single T cell receptor (beta chain). This sample is part of a study of blood T cell repertoires in COVID-19. Study-wide context: Both acute and convalescent COVID-19 samples were obtained from the United States, Italy and Spain.

Per the authors' pipeline: Cell counts per sample came from amplifying reference gene primers. The repertoire was sequenced with immunoSEQ multiplex PCR; TCRdb's copy has only in-frame clones and lacks some. V and J calls plus clone size are reproduced from that table; the DNA served to infer D and trimming. The sample lists approximately 100,000 clones; over 80% were seen once. The V gene lost 7 bases and the J gene lost 6 bases, with 13 bases spanning the gap. CDR3 length: 12 residues. The receptor's source is a human donor in a cohort sampled during active COVID-19. Sequencing was performed on peripheral blood. The chain has TRBV12-3 or TRBV12-4 and TRBJ2-7; D might be TRBD2 (5 bases). This CDR3 reads CASTGSRGEQYF. The CDR3 DNA follows: TGTGCCAGCACAGGATCACGGGGCGAGCAGTACTTC.